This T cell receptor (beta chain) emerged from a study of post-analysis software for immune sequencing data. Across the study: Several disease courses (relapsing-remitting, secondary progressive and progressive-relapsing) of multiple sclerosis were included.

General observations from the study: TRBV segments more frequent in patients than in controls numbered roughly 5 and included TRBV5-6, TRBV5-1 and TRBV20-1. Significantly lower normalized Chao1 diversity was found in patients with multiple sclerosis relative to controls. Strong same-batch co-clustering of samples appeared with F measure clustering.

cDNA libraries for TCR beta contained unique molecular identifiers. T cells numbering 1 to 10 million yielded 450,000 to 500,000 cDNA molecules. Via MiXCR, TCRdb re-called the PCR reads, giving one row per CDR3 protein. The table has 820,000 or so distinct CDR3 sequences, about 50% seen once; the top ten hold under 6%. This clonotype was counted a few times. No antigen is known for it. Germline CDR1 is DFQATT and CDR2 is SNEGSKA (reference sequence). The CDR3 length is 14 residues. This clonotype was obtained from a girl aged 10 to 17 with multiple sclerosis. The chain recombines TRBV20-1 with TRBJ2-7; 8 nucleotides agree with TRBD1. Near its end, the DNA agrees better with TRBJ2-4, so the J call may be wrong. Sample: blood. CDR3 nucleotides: TGCAGTGCACCTAGGACAGGGATGGTAAACATTCAGTACTTC. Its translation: CSAPRTGMVNIQYF.